This T cell receptor beta chain was identified in a study of regulatory T cells in long-lasting Graves disease. Study outcomes and limitations: Reduced TCR diversity was observed in persistent Graves' patients versus newly diagnosed patients.

The germline gives CDR1 LGHNT, CDR2 FRNRAP. The CDR3 contains 14 residues. Note on this clonotype: Its antigen remains unknown.

Arm-PCR of CDR3 regions and iRepertoire HTBI primers were used to build TCR beta libraries. Each CDR3 protein gets one entry after TCRdb re-called the multiplex PCR reads with MiXCR. The repertoire holds about half a million distinct CDR3 sequences, with 20% to 25% as singletons. Time point reported: persistent/refractory GD, antithyroid drugs over 5 years with positive TRAb. There was RNA extracted from PBMCs, and the TCR library was made from it. In each case, Graves' disease was diagnosed per American Thyroid Association guidelines. A volume of about 9 milliliters of peripheral blood was collected in EDTA tubes.

The source was peripheral blood mononuclear cells (PBMCs), collected when the disease was refractory, from a patient treated with antithyroid drugs. The source of this sequence is a female donor with Graves disease. V and J are TRBV12-5 and TRBJ2-7; 8 bases map to TRBD2. The J call is in doubt because the DNA end fits TRBJ2-1 better. The CDR3 loop is CASRREGQFNEQFF. The CDR3, as DNA: TGTGCTAGTCGCCGGGAGGGCCAATTTAATGAGCAGTTCTTC.